These T cell receptor beta chains were read from a single sample in a study of chemoradiotherapy in HPV16-positive cancers. Sequenced by immunoSEQ multiplex PCR; TCRdb stores in-frame clones only, minus some. The sample yields tens of thousands of clones, 73% seen once. Sample acquisition took place from a patient who underwent chemoradiotherapy. The receptors stem from a human donor with HPV-associated anogenital cancer. The CDR3 runs from the conserved cysteine through the conserved F or W. The order of the fields is CDR3 protein, CDR3 DNA, D gene, V gene, J gene, clone size. A D gene is named only where the DNA matches it firmly. Some rows mark clone size as missing; the rest say once, few, many or name a class of expanded clone.

CDR3 protein: CASSLVTSGGKETQYF; CDR3 DNA: TGTGCCAGCAGCTTAGTTACTAGCGGGGGTAAAGAGACCCAGTACTTC; D gene: TRBD2; V gene: TRBV11-3; J gene: TRBJ2-5; clone size: -
CDR3 protein: CASSQELGEQFF; CDR3 DNA: TGTGCCAGCAGCCAAGAACTAGGCGAGCAGTTCTTC; D gene: -; V gene: TRBV14; J gene: TRBJ2-1; clone size: once
CDR3 protein: CASSLDSSSGYTF; CDR3 DNA: TGCGCCAGCAGCTTGGACAGCTCGAGTGGCTACACCTTC; D gene: -; V gene: TRBV5-1; J gene: TRBJ1-2; clone size: -
CDR3 protein: CASSPPAGVSDTQYF; CDR3 DNA: TGTGCCAGCAGCCCCCCAGCGGGGGTTTCAGATACGCAGTATTTT; D gene: TRBD2; V gene: TRBV28; J gene: TRBJ2-3; clone size: -
CDR3 protein: CASSPRDTGARETQYF; CDR3 DNA: TGTGCCAGCTCACCAAGGGATACAGGGGCTCGAGAGACCCAGTACTTC; D gene: TRBD1; V gene: TRBV18; J gene: TRBJ2-5; clone size: -
CDR3 protein: CAWRGGFGGELFF; CDR3 DNA: TGTGCCTGGAGGGGGGGTTTCGGCGGGGAGCTGTTTTTT; D gene: -; V gene: TRBV30; J gene: TRBJ2-2; clone size: -
CDR3 protein: CASSQFFITTYMNTEAFF; CDR3 DNA: TGCGCCAGCAGCCAGTTTTTCATCACGACATACATGAACACTGAAGCTTTCTTT; D gene: -; V gene: TRBV4-1; J gene: TRBJ1-1; clone size: few
CDR3 protein: CASSLGQGGTDTQYF; CDR3 DNA: TGTGCCAGCAGCTTAGGACAGGGAGGCACAGATACGCAGTATTTT; D gene: TRBD1; V gene: TRBV7-3; J gene: TRBJ2-3; clone size: -
CDR3 protein: CASSQTGQGGTEAFF; CDR3 DNA: TGCGCCAGCAGCCAAACTGGACAGGGAGGGACTGAAGCTTTCTTT; D gene: TRBD1; V gene: TRBV4-3; J gene: TRBJ1-1; clone size: few
CDR3 protein: CASSQAGGTRYGYTF; CDR3 DNA: TGTGCCAGCAGCCAAGCAGGGGGAACCAGATACGGCTACACCTTC; D gene: TRBD1; V gene: TRBV14; J gene: TRBJ1-2; clone size: -
CDR3 protein: CASSIGQGLNYGYTF; CDR3 DNA: TGTGCCAGTAGTATCGGACAGGGACTTAACTATGGCTACACCTTC; D gene: TRBD1; V gene: TRBV19; J gene: TRBJ1-2; clone size: -
CDR3 protein: CASSPTTPPANTEAFF; CDR3 DNA: TGTGCCAGCAGCCCGACTACCCCCCCAGCGAACACTGAAGCTTTCTTT; D gene: -; V gene: TRBV11-2; J gene: TRBJ1-1; clone size: once
CDR3 protein: CASSTGPSQYF; CDR3 DNA: TGTGCCAGTAGTACCGGTCCCTCCCAGTACTTC; D gene: -; V gene: TRBV19; J gene: TRBJ2-5; clone size: -
CDR3 protein: CASSSTSGATYEQYF; CDR3 DNA: TGTGCCAGCAGCTCGACTAGCGGGGCAACCTACGAGCAGTACTTC; D gene: TRBD2; V gene: TRBV6-6; J gene: TRBJ2-7; clone size: -
CDR3 protein: CASSAADLASSYNEQFF; CDR3 DNA: TGTGCCAGCAGCGCCGCCGATTTAGCGAGCTCCTACAATGAGCAGTTCTTC; D gene: -; V gene: TRBV11-3; J gene: TRBJ2-1; clone size: -
CDR3 protein: CASSAGTAKGGYGYTF; CDR3 DNA: TGTGCCAGCAGCGCCGGGACAGCCAAGGGCGGCTATGGCTACACCTTC; D gene: TRBD1; V gene: TRBV13; J gene: TRBJ1-2; clone size: -
CDR3 protein: CASSLDFSGANVLTF; CDR3 DNA: TGTGCCAGCAGCTTGGATTTCTCTGGGGCCAACGTCCTGACTTTC; D gene: -; V gene: TRBV5-6; J gene: TRBJ2-6; clone size: -
CDR3 protein: CATLPSGQAGNEQFF; CDR3 DNA: TGTGCCACCTTACCATCGGGACAGGCGGGGAATGAGCAGTTCTTC; D gene: TRBD1; V gene: TRBV7-2; J gene: TRBJ2-1; clone size: -
CDR3 protein: CASSDGTAIHEQFF; CDR3 DNA: TGTGCCAGCAGCGACGGGACAGCAATTCATGAGCAGTTCTTC; D gene: TRBD1; V gene: TRBV5-4; J gene: TRBJ2-1; clone size: few
CDR3 protein: CASSLHKEQYF; CDR3 DNA: TGCGCCAGCAGCCTCCATAAGGAGCAGTACTTC; D gene: -; V gene: TRBV5-1; J gene: TRBJ2-7; clone size: -
CDR3 protein: CSVATGTSVYGYTF; CDR3 DNA: TGCAGCGTGGCGACAGGTACTTCAGTCTATGGCTACACCTTC; D gene: -; V gene: TRBV29-1; J gene: TRBJ1-2; clone size: once
CDR3 protein: CASTPGISVYGYTF; CDR3 DNA: TGTGCCAGCACCCCAGGGATATCGGTGTATGGCTACACCTTC; D gene: -; V gene: TRBV5-6; J gene: TRBJ1-2; clone size: -
CDR3 protein: CASGKGRAYTGELFF; CDR3 DNA: TGTGCCAGTGGGAAGGGGCGGGCCTACACCGGGGAGCTGTTTTTT; D gene: -; V gene: TRBV19; J gene: TRBJ2-2; clone size: -
CDR3 protein: CASRSGQENSPLHF; CDR3 DNA: TGCGCCAGCAGGTCGGGACAGGAAAATTCACCCCTCCACTTT; D gene: TRBD1; V gene: TRBV5-1; J gene: TRBJ1-6; clone size: -
CDR3 protein: CASSSPPGVNTEAFF; CDR3 DNA: TGTGCCAGCAGTTCCCCCCCCGGGGTGAACACTGAAGCTTTCTTT; D gene: -; V gene: TRBV28; J gene: TRBJ1-1; clone size: -
CDR3 protein: CASSWGLFSSYEQYF; CDR3 DNA: TGTGCCAGCAGCTGGGGACTTTTTAGCTCCTACGAGCAGTACTTC; D gene: -; V gene: TRBV11-2; J gene: TRBJ2-7; clone size: -
CDR3 protein: CASSLQGGQPQHF; CDR3 DNA: TGTGCCAGCAGTTTACAGGGAGGTCAGCCCCAGCATTTT; D gene: -; V gene: TRBV27; J gene: TRBJ1-5; clone size: -